The T cell receptor (beta chain) under discussion was sequenced for a study of Tregs in tolerant kidney transplant recipients. The repertoire was sequenced with immunoSEQ multiplex PCR; TCRdb's copy has only in-frame clones and lacks some. There are 110,000 or so clones in the sample; 90% occur only once, and 0.3% to 0.4% lies in the top ten. CD4+CD25+CD127- Tregs, CD4+CD25- non-Tregs, CD4 and CD8 cells were sorted. Points from the study as a whole: Some patients' samples used different primers over time, so nucleotide sequences weren't comparable. Antigen-driven expansion was suggested because donor-specific Tregs expanded more than all Tregs in tolerant patients. Biological reproducibility was not directly addressed, but technical replication error appeared minimal.

A remark on this clone: The antigen is not known.

The sequenced sample was CD4+ T cells from blood, obtained before the transplant. This receptor was identified in a human donor who received a combined kidney and bone marrow transplant.

The chain's CDR3 is CASSSPGQGVEQYF. CDR3 DNA sequence: TGTGCCAGCAGCTCACCGGGACAGGGGGTCGAGCAGTACTTC. V is TRBV7-6 and J is TRBJ2-7; 11 nucleotides line up with TRBD1. Germline CDR1 is SGHVS and CDR2 is FNYEAQ. V gave up 4 bases and J gave up 6 bases; unmatched junction bases: 5. The length of the CDR3 is 14 residues.